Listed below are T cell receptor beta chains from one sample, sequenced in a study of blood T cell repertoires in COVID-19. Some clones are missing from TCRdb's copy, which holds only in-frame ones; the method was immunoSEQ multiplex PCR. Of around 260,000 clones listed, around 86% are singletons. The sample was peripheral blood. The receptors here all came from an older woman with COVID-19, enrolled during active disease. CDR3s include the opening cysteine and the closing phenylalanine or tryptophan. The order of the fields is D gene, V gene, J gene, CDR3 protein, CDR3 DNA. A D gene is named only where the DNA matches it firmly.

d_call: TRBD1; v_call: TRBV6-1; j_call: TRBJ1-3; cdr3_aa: CASSALHRGASGNTIYF; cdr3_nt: TGTGCCAGCAGTGCCTTACACAGGGGAGCTTCTGGAAACACCATATATTTT
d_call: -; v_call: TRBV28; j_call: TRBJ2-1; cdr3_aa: CASSPLSGSAYNEQFF; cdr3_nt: TGTGCCAGCAGCCCTTTGAGTGGGAGCGCCTACAATGAGCAGTTCTTC
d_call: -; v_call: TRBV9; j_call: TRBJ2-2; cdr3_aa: CASSAGLLNTGELFF; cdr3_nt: TGTGCCAGCAGCGCGGGACTTCTCAACACCGGGGAGCTGTTTTTT
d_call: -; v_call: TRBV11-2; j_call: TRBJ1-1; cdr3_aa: CASSPGKGMNTEAFF; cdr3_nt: TGTGCCAGCAGCCCCGGGAAGGGAATGAACACTGAAGCTTTCTTT
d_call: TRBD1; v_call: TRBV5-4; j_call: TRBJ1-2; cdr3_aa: CASSPPPGQAYGYTF; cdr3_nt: TGTGCCAGCAGCCCGCCACCGGGACAGGCATATGGCTACACCTTC
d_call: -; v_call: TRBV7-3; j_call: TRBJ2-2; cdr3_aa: CASSLSGSDTGELFF; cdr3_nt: TGTGCCAGCAGCTTATCGGGGAGCGACACCGGGGAGCTGTTTTTT
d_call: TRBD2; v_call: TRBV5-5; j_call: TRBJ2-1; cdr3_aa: CASSKDSGIWNEQFF; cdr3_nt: TGTGCCAGCAGCAAAGATAGCGGGATATGGAATGAGCAGTTCTTC
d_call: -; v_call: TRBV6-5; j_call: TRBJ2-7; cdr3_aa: CASSDFPYEQYF; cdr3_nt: TGTGCCAGCTCAGACTTTCCGTACGAGCAGTACTTC
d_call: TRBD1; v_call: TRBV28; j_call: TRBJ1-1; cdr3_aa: CASSLLGQGDTEAFF; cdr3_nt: TGTGCCAGCAGTTTATTGGGACAGGGGGACACTGAAGCTTTCTTT
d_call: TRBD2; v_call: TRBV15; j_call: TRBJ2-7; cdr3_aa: CATSRRGSSYEQYF; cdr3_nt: TGTGCCACCAGCAGGCGGGGGAGCTCCTACGAGCAGTACTTC
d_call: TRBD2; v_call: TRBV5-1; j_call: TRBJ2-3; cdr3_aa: CASSRLAGVGTDTQYF; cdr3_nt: TGCGCCAGCAGCCGACTAGCGGGAGTGGGGACAGATACGCAGTATTTT
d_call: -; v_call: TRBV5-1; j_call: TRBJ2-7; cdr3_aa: CASNSGSGYEQYF; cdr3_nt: TGCGCCAGCAACTCGGGGTCGGGCTACGAGCAGTACTTC
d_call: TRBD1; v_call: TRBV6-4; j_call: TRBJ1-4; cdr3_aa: CARSKDRCNEKLFF; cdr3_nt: TGTGCCCGATCAAAGGACAGGTGTAATGAAAAACTGTTTTTT
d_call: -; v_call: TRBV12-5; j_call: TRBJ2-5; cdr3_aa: CASGLDGFFQETQYF; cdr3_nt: TGTGCTAGTGGTTTGGACGGTTTCTTCCAAGAGACCCAGTACTTC